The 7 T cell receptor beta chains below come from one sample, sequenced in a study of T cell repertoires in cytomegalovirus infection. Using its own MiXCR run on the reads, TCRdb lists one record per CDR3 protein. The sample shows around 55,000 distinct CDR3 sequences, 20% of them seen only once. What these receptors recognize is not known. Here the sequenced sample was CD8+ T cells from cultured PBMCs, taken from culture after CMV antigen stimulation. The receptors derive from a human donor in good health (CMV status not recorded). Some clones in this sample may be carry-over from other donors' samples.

The CDR3 DNA reads TGTGCCAGCAGTTTATCCGTGCAGGGAACCTACGAGCAGTACTTC. Its protein product is CASSLSVQGTYEQYF. V and J are TRBV27 and TRBJ2-7; a possible D gene is TRBD1 (5 bases). Germline CDR1 reads MNHEY; CDR2 reads SMNVEV (reference sequence). V lost 0 bases and J 2 bases, leaving 11 bases between the germline ends. This CDR3 is built from 15 residues.

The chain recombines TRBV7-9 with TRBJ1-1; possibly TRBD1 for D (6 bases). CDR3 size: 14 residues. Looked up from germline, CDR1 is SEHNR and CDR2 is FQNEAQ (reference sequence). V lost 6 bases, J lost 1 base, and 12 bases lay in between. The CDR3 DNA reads TGTGCCAGCAGGGGGGGGCAGAGGAACACTGAAGCTTTCTTT. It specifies CASRGGQRNTEAFF.

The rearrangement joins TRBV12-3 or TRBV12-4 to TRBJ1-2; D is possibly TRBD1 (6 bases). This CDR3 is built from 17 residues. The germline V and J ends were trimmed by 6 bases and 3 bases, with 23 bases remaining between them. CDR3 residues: CASSLSRDNRLDYGYTF. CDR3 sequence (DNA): TGTGCCAGCAGCCTGTCTCGGGACAACCGCCTCGACTATGGCTACACCTTC.

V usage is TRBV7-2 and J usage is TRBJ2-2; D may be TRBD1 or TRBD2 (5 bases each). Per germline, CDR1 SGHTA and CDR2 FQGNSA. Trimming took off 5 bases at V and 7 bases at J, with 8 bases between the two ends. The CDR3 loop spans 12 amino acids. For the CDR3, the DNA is TGTGCCAGCAGCCCTGGGGGCGGGGAGCTGTTTTTT. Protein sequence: CASSPGGGELFF.

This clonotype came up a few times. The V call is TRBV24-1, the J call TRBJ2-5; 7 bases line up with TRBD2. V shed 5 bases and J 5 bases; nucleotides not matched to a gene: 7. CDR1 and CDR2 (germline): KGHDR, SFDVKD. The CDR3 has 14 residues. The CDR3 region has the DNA TGTGCCACCAGTGCGGCGGGAGAGGGGGAGACCCAGTACTTC. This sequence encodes CATSAAGEGETQYF.

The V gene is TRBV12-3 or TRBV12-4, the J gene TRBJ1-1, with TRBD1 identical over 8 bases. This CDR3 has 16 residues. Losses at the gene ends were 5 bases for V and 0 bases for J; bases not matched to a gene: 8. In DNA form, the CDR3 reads TGTGCCAGCAGTCCGGGACAGGCGTCCCTGAACACTGAAGCTTTCTTT. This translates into CASSPGQASLNTEAFF.

The CDR3 loop reads CASSLGGSPNGYNEQFF. The CDR3 DNA reads as TGTGCCAGCAGCTTAGGTGGCTCCCCAAACGGCTACAATGAGCAGTTCTTC. The chain links TRBV7-8 to TRBJ2-1; D not certain. The V and J ends lost 1 base and 3 bases respectively, with 16 bases between them. The germline V gene has CDR1 SGHVS and CDR2 FQNEAQ. The CDR3 is 17 residues long.